This TCR beta chain was sequenced for a study of blood T cells in healthy people across ages. Germline loops: CDR1 DFQATT, CDR2 SNEGSKA (reference sequence). Between the trimmed V and J ends, which lost 0 bases and 13 bases, there was a span of 21 bases. The CDR3 is 14 amino acids. For the second PCR, which ran for 7 to 11 cycles, a sample-barcoded 5' primer and a J-beta primer mix were used. MiXCR, applied by TCRdb to the 5' RACE reads, yields one record per CDR3 protein. The sample has over 700,000 distinct CDR3 sequences, roughly 50% seen once. The chain couples TRBV20-1 to TRBJ2-5; TRBD2 might be the D (5 bases). The sequence derives from a man at least 80 years old in good health. The sequencing input was blood. The CDR3 bases are TGCAGTGCTAGAGATCGGGGTTATTCCTACGAGCGGTACTTC. It codes for CSARDRGYSYERYF.